The sequence of this T cell receptor (beta chain) was determined in a study of PD-1 blockade in mismatch repair-deficient tumors. Study-level results: After pembrolizumab, tumor-resident clones rose rapidly, then generally contracted before radiologic responses.

Comment on this clone: What it binds is not known.

All patients were mismatch repair deficient, assessed by either PCR or immunohistochemistry. Produced via immunoSEQ multiplex PCR; TCRdb's table is partial and in-frame only. This table holds some 17,000 clones, about 87% found once. The CDR3 runs 15 residues. With 2 bases removed from V and 0 bases from J, the gap between germline ends came to 9 bases. Germline V lookup: CDR1 SEHNR, CDR2 FQNEAQ (reference sequence). The receptor comes from an adult with mismatch repair-deficient cancer. This rearrangement joins TRBV7-9 to TRBJ2-3; no clear D. The sample in question was PBMCs, obtained less than 25 weeks after starting pembrolizumab. CDR3 protein: CASSLNSYSTDTQYF. The DNA for the CDR3 is TGTGCCAGCAGCTTAAACAGTTATAGCACAGATACGCAGTATTTT.